The rows below give T cell receptor beta chains drawn from one sample of a study of OX40 agonist ivuxolimab in advanced cancers. Libraries were prepared by immunoSEQ multiplex PCR; TCRdb keeps only in-frame clonotypes and omits some of them. The data show approximately 45,000 clones, with about 95% seen just once and around 10% held by the top ten. The material was CD4+ or CD8+ T cells sorted from blood, obtained in a trial of the OX40 agonist ivuxolimab. Receptor source: an adult with an advanced solid tumor such as melanoma, head and neck, liver or kidney cancer. CDR3s include the opening cysteine and the closing phenylalanine or tryptophan. The D gene is left open where the match is weak.

J: TRBJ2-3; V: TRBV7-2; D: NA; DNA: TGTGCCAGCAGCGGGGCGGCGGGGTGGCATGAGTATTTT; CDR3: CASSGAAGWHEYF
J: TRBJ2-7; V: TRBV5-1; D: NA; DNA: TGCGCCAGCAGCCCGGACAGCTCCTACGAGCAGTACTTC; CDR3: CASSPDSSYEQYF
J: TRBJ1-2; V: TRBV7-3; D: NA; DNA: TGTGCCAGCAGCTTAAGGGGAGACTATGGCTACACCTTC; CDR3: CASSLRGDYGYTF
J: TRBJ2-3; V: TRBV9; D: NA; DNA: TGTGCCAGCAGCCCCCTGGGCACAGATACGCAGTATTTT; CDR3: CASSPLGTDTQYF
J: TRBJ2-1; V: TRBV5-1; D: NA; DNA: TGCGCCAGCATGCTCGGCAGGTACAATGAGCAGTTCTTC; CDR3: CASMLGRYNEQFF
J: TRBJ1-1; V: TRBV28; D: NA; DNA: TGTGCCAGCAGTTCCAGGGGCTACACTGAAGCTTTCTTT; CDR3: CASSSRGYTEAFF
J: TRBJ1-5; V: TRBV28; D: NA; DNA: TGTGCCATCACGTTATATGTGGAAGAATGGATTGTCCATAGCAATCAGCCCCAGCATTTT; CDR3: CAITLYVEEWIVHSNQPQHF
J: TRBJ2-5; V: TRBV7-9; D: TRBD2; DNA: TGTGCCAGCCGGGAGGGTCGGGAGACCCAGTACTTC; CDR3: CASREGRETQYF
J: TRBJ2-7; V: TRBV6-5; D: NA; DNA: TGTGCCAGCAGTACCACGCCTACAGGATCCTACGAGCAGTACTTC; CDR3: CASSTTPTGSYEQYF
J: TRBJ1-1; V: TRBV5-1; D: NA; DNA: TGCGCCAGCAGCTTAGGCTACACTGAAGCTTTCTTT; CDR3: CASSLGYTEAFF
J: TRBJ2-3; V: TRBV4-3; D: TRBD2; DNA: TGCGCCAGCAGCCAGGTTCCCGTCGCGGGAGTCCGCACAGATACGCAGTATTTT; CDR3: CASSQVPVAGVRTDTQYF